One and the same sample provided the 5 T cell receptor beta chains below, sequenced in a study of cytomegalovirus exposure and HLA in healthy donors. PCR employed 60 Vbeta and 13 Jbeta primers. Sequencing was performed with immunoSEQ multiplex PCR; in TCRdb, only in-frame clones are kept and a portion is missing. This sample has about 180,000 clones, with roughly four fifths found just once. The sample consisted of PBMCs. These receptors were obtained from a woman in her thirties in good health and CMV-seronegative.

This clone has only a few counts. The V gene is TRBV7-2, the J gene TRBJ1-3; a possible D gene is TRBD1 (5 bases). There are 15 residues in the CDR3. CDR1 is SGHTA, CDR2 FQGNSA, per germline. Trimming removed 2 bases at V and 2 bases at J, with 10 bases between. CDR3 nucleotide sequence: TGTGCCAGCAGCTTAAGGTGGGGGGCTGGAAACACCATATATTTT. It is translated as CASSLRWGAGNTIYF.

The genes are TRBV28 and TRBJ1-5; 7 nucleotides agree with TRBD1. This CDR3 has 15 residues. Germline V lookup: CDR1 MDHEN, CDR2 SYDVKM. V lost 8 bases to trimming and J lost 1 base; unmatched junction nucleotides: 8. CDR3 DNA: TGTGCCAGCGCCTCAGGGGGGTTGAGCAATCAGCCCCAGCATTTT. It specifies CASASGGLSNQPQHF.

The chain employs TRBV27 and TRBJ2-5; 13 bases fit TRBD2. The germline V gene has CDR1 MNHEY and CDR2 SMNVEV (reference sequence). This CDR3 spans 16 amino acids. J lost 3 bases, V lost 6 bases, and 7 bases had no gene match. The CDR3 here is CASSRLTSGGEETQYF. In nucleotides, the CDR3 is TGTGCCAGCAGCAGGTTAACTAGCGGGGGGGAAGAGACCCAGTACTTC.

V usage is TRBV19 and J usage is TRBJ2-3, with no clear D. Deletions cut 7 bases from V and 5 bases from J, with 16 bases between. CDR3 length equals 14 residues. Germline CDR1 reads LNHDA; CDR2 reads SQIVND (reference sequence). The CDR3: CASIGGLVRDTQYF. In nucleotides, the CDR3 is TGTGCCAGTATCGGCGGTCTCGTGAGAGATACGCAGTATTTT.

The chain recombines TRBV9 with TRBJ1-5; 11 bases fit TRBD1. The CDR3 spans 14 residues. Germline CDR1 SGDLS, CDR2 YYNGEE. V lost 3 bases and J lost 12; bases outside the gene matches: 8. The CDR3 region has the DNA TGTGCCAGCAGCGGGACAGGGGGCGCGGGGCTCCAGCATTTT. It codes for CASSGTGGAGLQHF.